This is a list of T cell receptor beta chains from one sample in a study of tumor and adjacent non-tumor tissue in lung cancer. TCRdb called the multiplex PCR reads again in MiXCR, with one record for every CDR3 protein. The table shows around 82,000 distinct CDR3 sequences, with roughly 80% occurring only once. The sample was distant non-tumor lung tissue. The source of these receptors is a man in his fifties or sixties with non-small cell lung cancer. Each CDR3 is given with its conserved first and last residue. D genes are given only for firm matches. The size entry is marked missing in some rows and otherwise reads once, few, many or a size class.

cdr3_nt: TGCAGTACTAGGCATAGTGGACAGTCGTCCTACAATGAGCAGTTCTTC
cdr3_aa: CSTRHSGQSSYNEQFF
d_call: NA
j_call: TRBJ2-1
v_call: TRBV20-1
cdr3_length: 16
clone_size: once

cdr3_nt: TGCAGCGTTCTTCGACAGACCTTAGCCAAGAACATTCATTACTTC
cdr3_aa: CSVLRQTLAKNIHYF
d_call: NA
j_call: TRBJ2-4
v_call: TRBV29-1
cdr3_length: 15
clone_size: NA

cdr3_nt: TGTGCCAGCAGCCCCCTAACCGATGAGCAGTCCTTC
cdr3_aa: CASSPLTDEQSF
d_call: NA
j_call: TRBJ2-1
v_call: TRBV11-3
cdr3_length: 12
clone_size: NA

cdr3_nt: TGCTGCGTTGATGGGGAGACTAATGAAAAACTGTTTTTT
cdr3_aa: CCVDGETNEKLFF
d_call: NA
j_call: TRBJ1-4
v_call: TRBV29-1
cdr3_length: 13
clone_size: NA

cdr3_nt: TGTGCCAGCAGAAAAGCCGGGCAAACCCAGATACAAGAGACCCAGTACTTC
cdr3_aa: CASRKAGQTQIQETQYF
d_call: NA
j_call: TRBJ2-5
v_call: TRBV6-6
cdr3_length: 17
clone_size: NA

cdr3_nt: TGTGCCAGCAGCTTAGTCCCGCAGCGTAGTTCTAATGAAAACATGTTTTTT
cdr3_aa: CASSLVPQRSSNENMFF
d_call: NA
j_call: TRBJ1-4
v_call: TRBV11-2
cdr3_length: 17
clone_size: NA

cdr3_nt: TGTGCCAGCTGCCGGTCCCAGGGGACCCAGTACTTC
cdr3_aa: CASCRSQGTQYF
d_call: NA
j_call: TRBJ2-5
v_call: TRBV28
cdr3_length: 12
clone_size: once

cdr3_nt: TGCAATACTGACTCAGCAGGGGGGCCGTGGAATGAGCAGTTCTTC
cdr3_aa: CNTDSAGGPWNEQFF
d_call: NA
j_call: TRBJ2-1
v_call: TRBV20-1
cdr3_length: 15
clone_size: NA

cdr3_nt: TGTGCCAACAGTTTTGTCCCGGGACAGGGGGCGCCGGGTTACGAGCAGTACTTC
cdr3_aa: CANSFVPGQGAPGYEQYF
d_call: TRBD1
j_call: TRBJ2-7
v_call: TRBV5-5
cdr3_length: 18
clone_size: few

cdr3_nt: TGTGCTAGCACCGACTGTACAGCCCGCAATGAGCAGTTCTTC
cdr3_aa: CASTDCTARNEQFF
d_call: NA
j_call: TRBJ2-1
v_call: TRBV6-2/TRBV6-3
cdr3_length: 14
clone_size: NA

cdr3_nt: TGCGCCAACAGCCAAGTCCGTGGATTCATAGTAGAGGCCAACGTCCTGACTTTC
cdr3_aa: CANSQVRGFIVEANVLTF
d_call: NA
j_call: TRBJ2-6
v_call: TRBV4-1
cdr3_length: 18
clone_size: NA

cdr3_nt: TGTGCCAGCTTCCTAACGGGAGCCAGCTCTGGGGCCAACGTCCTGACTTTC
cdr3_aa: CASFLTGASSGANVLTF
d_call: NA
j_call: TRBJ2-6
v_call: TRBV6-5
cdr3_length: 17
clone_size: NA

cdr3_nt: TGTAGTGTCGTCGACAGATACAATCAGCCCCAGCATTTT
cdr3_aa: CSVVDRYNQPQHF
d_call: NA
j_call: TRBJ1-5
v_call: TRBV20-1
cdr3_length: 13
clone_size: NA

cdr3_nt: TGTGCCTGGAGTCCCGGGGGGGGAGGTGAGCAGTTCTTC
cdr3_aa: CAWSPGGGGEQFF
d_call: TRBD2
j_call: TRBJ2-1
v_call: TRBV30
cdr3_length: 13
clone_size: few

cdr3_nt: TGTGCCAGCAGCATATCTCGACTAGCGGGAGGCAACAATGGGCAGTTCTTC
cdr3_aa: CASSISRLAGGNNGQFF
d_call: TRBD2
j_call: TRBJ2-1
v_call: TRBV11-1
cdr3_length: 17
clone_size: once

cdr3_nt: TGTGCCAGCAGCTCACGTGAGGAGTTGCGCTATGGCTACACCTTC
cdr3_aa: CASSSREELRYGYTF
d_call: NA
j_call: TRBJ1-2
v_call: TRBV5-8
cdr3_length: 15
clone_size: NA

cdr3_nt: TGCGCCAGCAGCCAAGAGTCCAGGGATGAGCAGTACTTC
cdr3_aa: CASSQESRDEQYF
d_call: NA
j_call: TRBJ2-7
v_call: TRBV4-1
cdr3_length: 13
clone_size: NA

cdr3_nt: TGTGCCAGCAGCTTAGATGTGGTGGCGTCCCCGAGACAGCAGTACTTC
cdr3_aa: CASSLDVVASPRQQYF
d_call: NA
j_call: TRBJ2-7
v_call: TRBV11-2
cdr3_length: 16
clone_size: NA

cdr3_nt: TGCAGCGTTGTGGTTGGTATTGCCGTCGAGCAGTACTTC
cdr3_aa: CSVVVGIAVEQYF
d_call: NA
j_call: TRBJ2-7
v_call: TRBV29-1
cdr3_length: 13
clone_size: NA

cdr3_nt: TGTGCCAGCAGTTTAAGTGGGGGTCTTAGCATAGATACGCAGTATTTT
cdr3_aa: CASSLSGGLSIDTQYF
d_call: NA
j_call: TRBJ2-3
v_call: TRBV28
cdr3_length: 16
clone_size: few

cdr3_nt: TGTGCCAGCAGCTTAGTACAGGGCCAAGAGGCCCAATACTTC
cdr3_aa: CASSLVQGQEAQYF
d_call: NA
j_call: TRBJ2-5
v_call: TRBV11-1
cdr3_length: 14
clone_size: NA

cdr3_nt: TGTGTCAGCGGACAGACTAACACAGATACGCAGTATTTT
cdr3_aa: CVSGQTNTDTQYF
d_call: NA
j_call: TRBJ2-3
v_call: TRBV11-1
cdr3_length: 13
clone_size: NA

cdr3_nt: TGTGCCAGCAGTGAAGGGGGACAGGGGCACAATGGGCAGTCCTTC
cdr3_aa: CASSEGGQGHNGQSF
d_call: TRBD1
j_call: TRBJ2-1
v_call: TRBV6-4
cdr3_length: 15
clone_size: NA

cdr3_nt: TGCAGTGCTATAGATAAAGGGGGCGTAAATGAGCAGTTCTTC
cdr3_aa: CSAIDKGGVNEQFF
d_call: TRBD1
j_call: TRBJ2-1
v_call: TRBV20-1
cdr3_length: 14
clone_size: NA

cdr3_nt: TGCGCCAGCAGCCAAGGGGGCGGCCGGGGCCAAACCTACGAACAGTTCTTC
cdr3_aa: CASSQGGGRGQTYEQFF
d_call: NA
j_call: TRBJ2-1
v_call: TRBV4-1
cdr3_length: 17
clone_size: NA

cdr3_nt: TGCAGTGCTACCTTGAGACTGAGCCTCGGCAATCAGTCCCAGCATTTT
cdr3_aa: CSATLRLSLGNQSQHF
d_call: NA
j_call: TRBJ1-5
v_call: TRBV20-1
cdr3_length: 16
clone_size: NA

cdr3_nt: TGTGCCAGCAGCCCACGGGACTGGCTATACAATGAGCAGTTCTTC
cdr3_aa: CASSPRDWLYNEQFF
d_call: NA
j_call: TRBJ2-1
v_call: TRBV9
cdr3_length: 15
clone_size: NA

cdr3_nt: TGTGCGAGCAGCGCGGGACAGGGACTTACCGGGGACCTGTTTTTT
cdr3_aa: CASSAGQGLTGDLFF
d_call: TRBD1
j_call: TRBJ2-2
v_call: TRBV11-2
cdr3_length: 15
clone_size: once

cdr3_nt: TGTACCAGCAGTCAACTAGCAGGAGTACACAATGAGCAGTTCTTC
cdr3_aa: CTSSQLAGVHNEQFF
d_call: NA
j_call: TRBJ2-1
v_call: TRBV6-6
cdr3_length: 15
clone_size: NA

cdr3_nt: TGCGGTGCTGCCCCGGGGACCACTGATGGCTACACCTTC
cdr3_aa: CGAAPGTTDGYTF
d_call: NA
j_call: TRBJ1-2
v_call: TRBV20-1
cdr3_length: 13
clone_size: NA

cdr3_nt: TGTGCCAGCATCCCCGCTAGCATAGATACGCAGTATTTT
cdr3_aa: CASIPASIDTQYF
d_call: NA
j_call: TRBJ2-3
v_call: TRBV12-3/TRBV12-4
cdr3_length: 13
clone_size: NA

cdr3_nt: TGTGCCAGCAATGTCATCGGGACAGGGGTCTCCTTCGAGCAGTACTTC
cdr3_aa: CASNVIGTGVSFEQYF
d_call: TRBD1
j_call: TRBJ2-7
v_call: TRBV6-1
cdr3_length: 16
clone_size: once

cdr3_nt: TGTACCAGCAGTTTAACGGGGGCCAGCTCTGGGGCCAACGTCCCGACTTTC
cdr3_aa: CTSSLTGASSGANVPTF
d_call: NA
j_call: TRBJ2-6
v_call: TRBV6-5
cdr3_length: 17
clone_size: NA

cdr3_nt: TGCGCCTGCAGCCAAGGTACAGGCTTCTTAACAGATACGAAGTATTTT
cdr3_aa: CACSQGTGFLTDTKYF
d_call: NA
j_call: TRBJ2-3
v_call: TRBV4-1
cdr3_length: 16
clone_size: NA

cdr3_nt: TGTATCAGCAGCTCTACACGTGAAGAGACCCAGTACTTC
cdr3_aa: CISSSTREETQYF
d_call: NA
j_call: TRBJ2-5
v_call: TRBV11-2
cdr3_length: 13
clone_size: NA

cdr3_nt: TGTGCCAGAAGCCTAGGTGAGGAGCAGTACTTC
cdr3_aa: CARSLGEEQYF
d_call: NA
j_call: TRBJ2-7
v_call: TRBV11-1
cdr3_length: 11
clone_size: NA

cdr3_nt: TGTGCCAACGGTCAAGTCGGACAGCTTGAGAACACTGAAGCTTTCTTT
cdr3_aa: CANGQVGQLENTEAFF
d_call: NA
j_call: TRBJ1-1
v_call: TRBV4-2
cdr3_length: 16
clone_size: NA

cdr3_nt: TGTGCCAGCAGTATTAGCGGGGAAGATACGCAGTATTTT
cdr3_aa: CASSISGEDTQYF
d_call: TRBD2
j_call: TRBJ2-3
v_call: TRBV11-2
cdr3_length: 13
clone_size: NA

cdr3_nt: TGCGCCAGCAGTGTAGCAGGGGGACTAAATGAAAAACCGCTTTTT
cdr3_aa: CASSVAGGLNEKPLF
d_call: TRBD1
j_call: TRBJ1-4
v_call: TRBV10-2
cdr3_length: 15
clone_size: NA

cdr3_nt: TGTGCCACCAGTGATAAGGAGCGGGAGATTGGCGAGCAGTACTTC
cdr3_aa: CATSDKEREIGEQYF
d_call: TRBD2
j_call: TRBJ2-7
v_call: TRBV24-1
cdr3_length: 15
clone_size: few

cdr3_nt: TGTGCCAGCAGTTCACTAGCTACCGGGCAGCTATTTTTT
cdr3_aa: CASSSLATGQLFF
d_call: NA
j_call: TRBJ2-2
v_call: TRBV12-3/TRBV12-4
cdr3_length: 13
clone_size: NA

cdr3_nt: TGTGCCAGCAGTTACCTACAGGGAAACAATCTGTCCCAGCATTTT
cdr3_aa: CASSYLQGNNLSQHF
d_call: NA
j_call: TRBJ1-5
v_call: TRBV6-5
cdr3_length: 15
clone_size: NA

cdr3_nt: TGTGCCAGCCGTTACTCACCAGAAGAGTCCCAGTACTTC
cdr3_aa: CASRYSPEESQYF
d_call: NA
j_call: TRBJ2-5
v_call: TRBV6-2/TRBV6-3
cdr3_length: 13
clone_size: NA

cdr3_nt: TGTGCCAGCAGCCTTCTAGCGGGGGGGCCAAATACGCAGTATTTT
cdr3_aa: CASSLLAGGPNTQYF
d_call: TRBD2
j_call: TRBJ2-3
v_call: TRBV6-5
cdr3_length: 15
clone_size: NA

cdr3_nt: TGTGCCAGCAGACCGGGGGTAGATACGCAGTATTTT
cdr3_aa: CASRPGVDTQYF
d_call: NA
j_call: TRBJ2-3
v_call: TRBV7-8
cdr3_length: 12
clone_size: many

cdr3_nt: TGCAGTGCTAGGATGGTTATTAGCGGGGGGGCTGTAAATGAGCAGTTCTTC
cdr3_aa: CSARMVISGGAVNEQFF
d_call: TRBD2
j_call: TRBJ2-1
v_call: TRBV20-1
cdr3_length: 17
clone_size: NA

cdr3_nt: TGTTCCAGCAGGCGACAGGGACAAAGCGGGGATCAGCTCCAGCATTTT
cdr3_aa: CSSRRQGQSGDQLQHF
d_call: TRBD1
j_call: TRBJ1-5
v_call: TRBV6-2/TRBV6-3
cdr3_length: 16
clone_size: NA

cdr3_nt: TGTAGTGCTAGAACAGGGGGAGGTTCAACTTTCTTT
cdr3_aa: CSARTGGGSTFF
d_call: TRBD1
j_call: TRBJ1-1
v_call: TRBV20-1
cdr3_length: 12
clone_size: NA

cdr3_nt: TGCAGTACTAGAGAGGCCGGCGACCAAGAGACCCAGTACTTC
cdr3_aa: CSTREAGDQETQYF
d_call: NA
j_call: TRBJ2-5
v_call: TRBV20-1
cdr3_length: 14
clone_size: NA

cdr3_nt: TGTGCCACCAAGGGGACGAGGGACAGAGCGCGCGAGCAGTACTTC
cdr3_aa: CATKGTRDRAREQYF
d_call: TRBD1
j_call: TRBJ2-7
v_call: TRBV6-5
cdr3_length: 15
clone_size: many

cdr3_nt: TGTGCCAGCGGCGACCGCCTGGACAGCGCGGTAAACACCATATATTTT
cdr3_aa: CASGDRLDSAVNTIYF
d_call: NA
j_call: TRBJ1-3
v_call: TRBV6-5
cdr3_length: 16
clone_size: NA

cdr3_nt: TGTGCCAGTTGGACTAGCGGGAGGTCTTACAATGAGCAGTTCTTC
cdr3_aa: CASWTSGRSYNEQFF
d_call: TRBD2
j_call: TRBJ2-1
v_call: TRBV6-2/TRBV6-3
cdr3_length: 15
clone_size: many

cdr3_nt: TGTGCCAGCAGCCCAGGGGATTCTAACTATGGCTACACCTTC
cdr3_aa: CASSPGDSNYGYTF
d_call: NA
j_call: TRBJ1-2
v_call: TRBV7-3
cdr3_length: 14
clone_size: few

cdr3_nt: TGCAGTGCTGGTTTAGGACTAACGGGACTATCGGACACTCAGTACTTC
cdr3_aa: CSAGLGLTGLSDTQYF
d_call: TRBD2
j_call: TRBJ2-4
v_call: TRBV20-1
cdr3_length: 16
clone_size: NA

cdr3_nt: TGCAGCGATGAACGGGGGAACACCTGGGAACTGTTTTTT
cdr3_aa: CSDERGNTWELFF
d_call: NA
j_call: TRBJ2-2
v_call: TRBV29-1
cdr3_length: 13
clone_size: NA